Listed below are T cell receptor beta chains from one sample, sequenced in a study of beta chain features in type 1 diabetes. Assay used: immunoSEQ multiplex PCR; TCRdb lists only in-frame clones, some missing. The table has 300,000 to 400,000 clones, 8% seen once. Sequencing was done on a sample of central memory CD4+ T cells from blood. These receptors were collected from a woman aged 18-30 years in good health. The CDR3 runs from the conserved cysteine through the conserved F or W. D genes are given only for firm matches. Not all rows give a size; the values are once, few, many and, for expanded clones, a class.

d_call	j_call	v_call	clone_size	cdr3_aa	cdr3_nt
.	TRBJ2-3	TRBV5-1	.	CASSKTGSTDTQYF	TGCGCCAGCAGCAAAACGGGGAGCACAGATACGCAGTATTTT
.	TRBJ2-3	TRBV10-3	few	CAISEDDTQYF	TGTGCCATCAGTGAGGATGATACGCAGTATTTT
.	TRBJ1-2	TRBV2	few	CASSEAATEYYGYTF	TGTGCCAGCAGTGAAGCTGCGACAGAGTACTATGGCTACACCTTC
TRBD2	TRBJ2-3	TRBV4-1	many	CASSQVFTGGSTDTQYF	TGCGCCAGCAGCCAAGTCTTTACGGGAGGTAGCACAGATACGCAGTATTTT
TRBD1	TRBJ1-4	TRBV4-3	.	CASSQVYRGHNEKLFF	TGCGCCAGCAGCCAAGTCTACAGGGGCCATAATGAAAAACTGTTTTTT
TRBD1	TRBJ1-4	TRBV19	.	CASSTGQGANEKLFF	TGTGCCAGTAGTACCGGACAGGGGGCTAATGAAAAACTGTTTTTT
.	TRBJ1-2	TRBV15	few	CATGQGGFFNGYTF	TGTGCCACCGGTCAGGGCGGCTTTTTCAATGGCTACACCTTC
.	TRBJ2-4	TRBV7-2	few	CASSFYGDIQYF	TGTGCCAGCAGCTTTTATGGGGACATTCAGTACTTC
TRBD2	TRBJ2-7	TRBV4-2	few	CASSPGLAGVSYEQYF	TGTGCCAGCAGCCCAGGACTAGCGGGAGTCTCCTACGAGCAGTACTTC
.	TRBJ1-2	TRBV9	few	CASSLTETRNYGYTF	TGTGCCAGCAGCCTCACAGAGACACGTAACTATGGCTACACCTTC
.	TRBJ2-5	TRBV6-4	few	CAVRDGHQETQYF	TGTGCCGTCCGGGACGGGCACCAAGAGACCCAGTACTTC